One sample yielded the 28 T cell receptor beta chains listed below, sequenced in a study of shared clonotypes between healthy human individuals. Produced via immunoSEQ multiplex PCR; TCRdb's table is partial and in-frame only. The data contain millions of clones, over 90% of them singletons. The source material was naive CD4+ T cells from PBMCs. Subset of the sample: CD45RA+ positively selected. These receptors all stem from a man aged 18 to 30 in good health. Some clones in this sample may be carry-over from other donors' samples.

The chain combines TRBV19 with TRBJ2-2, with 9 bases lining up with TRBD1. Per germline, CDR1 LNHDA and CDR2 SQIVND (reference sequence). The CDR3 extends over 16 amino acids. The trim removed 3 bases at V and 5 bases at J, leaving 7 bases unmatched. The CDR3, as DNA: TGTGCCAGTAGTATCCATCCGGGACAGGGAACCGGGGAGCTGTTTTTT. Translating it yields CASSIHPGQGTGELFF.

The genes are TRBV27 and TRBJ2-5, with 8 bases fitting TRBD1. CDR3 size: 18 residues. Germline loops: CDR1 MNHEY, CDR2 SMNVEV (reference sequence). The V gene end was trimmed by 6 bases and the J gene end by 4 bases; junction bases not matched to a gene: 19. The CDR3 DNA reads as TGTGCCAGCAGCCGTTACCTTGTTCAGGGGGCTCAAAGAGAGACCCAGTACTTC. This translates into CASSRYLVQGAQRETQYF.

The chain links TRBV11-2 to TRBJ2-3, with TRBD2 matching 9 bases. This CDR3 comprises 15 residues. CDR1 SGHAT and CDR2 FQNNGV come from the germline V gene. V trimming: 3 bases; J trimming: 4 bases; junction bases outside the gene matches: 5. CDR3 sequence: CASSFASGNSDTQYF. The CDR3 region has the DNA TGTGCCAGCAGCTTCGCTAGCGGGAACTCAGATACGCAGTATTTT.

The J gene is TRBJ2-5, the V gene TRBV5-5; D gene unclear. Per germline, CDR1 SGHKS and CDR2 YYEKEE (reference sequence). The CDR3 contains 12 residues. The V gene lost 4 bases and the J gene lost 4 bases, with 8 bases spanning the gap. In nucleotides, the CDR3 is TGTGCCAGCAGCCCCCAGAGAGAGACCCAGTACTTC. This codes for CASSPQRETQYF.

This clone was picked up one time. V is TRBV25-1 and J is TRBJ2-7; D uncertain. Trimming removed 4 bases from V and 1 base from J, with 8 bases in between. Germline CDR1 and CDR2: MGHDK and SYGVNS. This CDR3 region has 13 residues. The CDR3 region is CASSVPPSYEQYF. For the CDR3, the DNA is TGTGCCAGCAGTGTTCCCCCTTCCTACGAGCAGTACTTC.

V is TRBV5-4 and J is TRBJ2-3, with TRBD1 identical over 12 bases. The CDR3 is made up of 11 amino acids. The V segment lost 3 bases and the J segment 14 bases; nucleotides outside the gene matches: 1. Germline assignment: CDR1 SGHNT and CDR2 YYREEE (reference sequence). DNA of the CDR3: TGTGCCAGCAGCTCGGGACAGGGGGCGTATTTT. It codes for CASSSGQGAYF.

Concerning this clone: This specimen includes other DNA sequences encoding the same CDR3. J is TRBJ2-3 and V is TRBV7-2; D gene uncertain. The V gene lost 5 bases and the J gene lost 2 bases, with 8 bases spanning the gap. This CDR3 has 13 residues. Germline CDR1 reads SGHTA; CDR2 reads FQGNSA. CDR3 DNA: TGTGCCAGCAGCCCTCCTTCCACAGATACGCAGTATTTT. Amino acid sequence: CASSPPSTDTQYF.

CDR3 bases: TGCAGTGTCAAAGGCGGGCAGCCCCAGCATTTT. Encoded protein: CSVKGGQPQHF. The rearrangement links TRBV20-1 to TRBJ1-5; D gene uncertain. CDR1 is DFQATT, CDR2 SNEGSKA, per germline (reference sequence). The ends were cut back, 7 bases at V and 7 bases at J, with 11 bases in the middle. The CDR3 extends over 11 amino acids.

The chain joins TRBV10-3 to TRBJ1-1; possibly TRBD1 for D (6 bases). The V end was cut by 4 bases, the J end by 3 bases, with 9 bases between. Germline values: CDR1 ENHRY, CDR2 SYGVKD. The CDR3 is made up of 13 amino acids. The CDR3 sequence is CAISVNRDTEAFF. The CDR3 nucleotides read TGTGCCATCAGTGTAAACAGGGACACTGAAGCTTTCTTT.

The rearrangement uses TRBV29-1 and TRBJ2-2; the match to TRBD2 covers 12 bases. There are 15 residues in the CDR3. V trimming: 2 bases; J trimming: 6 bases; junction bases outside the gene matches: 4. Germline lookup yields CDR1 SQVTM and CDR2 ANQGSEA. CDR3 nucleotides: TGCAGCGTTGAACTTCTAGCGGGAGGGCCCGGGGAGCTGTTTTTT. Translating gives CSVELLAGGPGELFF.

This sequence joins TRBV27 and TRBJ2-7; TRBD1 is a possible D gene (6 bases). V was trimmed by 3 bases and J by 3 bases, leaving 12 bases between them. CDR1 and CDR2 (germline): MNHEY, SMNVEV (reference sequence). CDR3 size: 14 residues. The CDR3, as DNA: TGTGCCAGCAGTTTTCCAGGGGCTAGCTACGAGCAGTACTTC. It codes for CASSFPGASYEQYF.

This clone showed up just once. This chain joins TRBV7-9 and TRBJ1-6; 7 bases line up with TRBD1. The CDR3 has 14 residues. V dropped 2 bases and J dropped 8; count of bases not matched to a gene: 3. Per the germline V gene, CDR1 is SEHNR and CDR2 is FQNEAQ (reference sequence). The chain's CDR3 is CASSLRQGYSPLHF. The CDR3 DNA sequence: TGTGCCAGCAGCTTACGACAGGGTTATTCACCCCTCCACTTT.

The J gene is TRBJ2-7, the V gene TRBV7-6; either TRBD1 or TRBD2 may supply D (5 bases each). Germline V lookup: CDR1 SGHVS, CDR2 FNYEAQ. The CDR3 has 13 residues. With 5 bases removed from V and 0 bases from J, the gap between germline ends came to 8 bases. The CDR3 region is CASSGGSSYEQYF. DNA of the CDR3: TGTGCCAGCAGCGGGGGAAGCTCCTACGAGCAGTACTTC.

As regards this clone: The sample carries other DNA sequences with the same CDR3. This chain uses TRBV7-2 with TRBJ2-7, with 9 bases lining up with TRBD1. Germline values: CDR1 SGHTA, CDR2 FQGNSA. CDR3 length: 15 amino acids. V was clipped by 0 bases and J by 2 bases; unmatched bases: 2. CDR3 DNA sequence: TGTGCCAGCAGCTTAGCGGGGACAGGGACCTACGAGCAGTACTTC. Amino acid sequence: CASSLAGTGTYEQYF. The whole variable domain, remainder taken from reference TRBV7-2 and TRBJ2-7, is GAGVSQSPSNKVTEKGKDVELRCDPISGHTALYWYRQSLGQGLEFLIYFQGNSAPDKSGLPSDRFSAERTGGSVSTLTIQRTQQEDSAVYLCASSLAGTGTYEQYFGPGTRLTVT.

The gene calls are TRBV5-4 and TRBJ2-5; 7 nucleotides match TRBD2. Germline CDR1 reads SGHNT; CDR2 reads YYREEE (reference sequence). Unmatched junction bases numbered 11, after V lost 4 bases and J lost 5 bases. This CDR3 contains 15 residues. Here the CDR3 reads CASSIAGQGGETQYF. The CDR3 DNA reads as TGTGCCAGCAGCATCGCCGGGCAGGGAGGGGAGACCCAGTACTTC.

Here the CDR3 DNA reads TGTGCCAGCAGCTCCGACTCCGCATCCAATGAGCAGTTCTTC. Its translation is CASSSDSASNEQFF. The chain has TRBV7-3 and TRBJ2-1; D is unclear. In germline, CDR1 is SGHTA, CDR2 FQGTGA. The germline V and J ends were trimmed by 4 bases and 6 bases, with 13 bases remaining between them. This CDR3 contains 14 residues.

The rearrangement uses TRBV27 and TRBJ1-1; 7 bases are a match to TRBD1. V dropped 3 bases and J dropped 7; count of bases not matched to a gene: 8. The CDR3 consists of 14 residues. CDR1 is MNHEY, CDR2 SMNVEV, per germline (reference sequence). CDR3 bases: TGTGCCAGCAGTTTCCATGGGACAGCGCTTGAAGCTTTCTTT. Amino acids: CASSFHGTALEAFF.

V gene TRBV7-3 combines with J gene TRBJ2-1; D is perhaps TRBD1 (7 bases). V lost 3 bases to trimming and J lost 7 bases, with 22 bases between them. CDR3 length: 17 amino acids. Germline-derived CDR1 and CDR2 are SGHTA and FQGTGA. Here the CDR3 reads CASSFWALEGAGNEQFF. The CDR3 region has the DNA TGTGCCAGCAGCTTCTGGGCTCTGGAGGGGGCAGGGAATGAGCAGTTCTTC.

CDR3 nucleotide sequence: TGTGCCAGCAGACCGGACAGGCCCACCGGGGAGCTGTTTTTT. Its protein is CASRPDRPTGELFF. The chain carries TRBV7-9 and TRBJ2-2, with 7 bases that match TRBD1. From germline, CDR1 is SEHNR and CDR2 FQNEAQ (reference sequence). The J segment lost 4 bases and the V segment lost 6 bases, leaving 5 bases of the junction unmatched. The CDR3 length is 14 residues.

This clone occurred once. V is TRBV6-1 and J is TRBJ2-7, with D possibly TRBD2 on 6 matching bases. CDR1 is MNHNS and CDR2 is SASEGT in the germline V gene. Trimming pared 2 bases from V and 6 bases from J, leaving 11 bases between. The CDR3 loop spans 13 amino acids. DNA of the CDR3: TGTGCCAGCAGTGAACCCCGGGAGACCGAGCAGTACTTC. Translation: CASSEPRETEQYF.

The DNA for the CDR3 is TGTGCCAGCTCACGCCCGACAAGGATGGATGAGCAGTTCTTC. Translating it yields CASSRPTRMDEQFF. The chain joins TRBV18 to TRBJ2-1, with D uncertain. Germline V CDR1 and CDR2: KGHSH, LQKENI. This CDR3 has 14 residues. With 4 bases removed from V and 8 bases from J, the gap between germline ends came to 15 bases. Supplemented by reference TRBV18 and TRBJ2-1, the full variable domain reads NAGVMQNPRHLVRRRGQEARLRCSPMKGHSHVYWYRQLPEEGLKFMVYLQKENIIDESGMPKERFSAEFPKEGPSILRIQQVVRGDSAAYFCASSRPTRMDEQFFGPGTRLTVL.

This sequence joins TRBV9 and TRBJ2-3; 10 bases agree with TRBD2. V was pared by 3 bases and J by 4 bases, with 5 bases of the junction left unmatched. The CDR3 loop spans 15 amino acids. Germline V gene lookup returns CDR1 SGDLS and CDR2 YYNGEE. This CDR3 reads CASSEREGRADTQYF. The CDR3 DNA sequence: TGTGCCAGCAGCGAGCGGGAGGGCCGCGCAGATACGCAGTATTTT. Full variable domain (rest looked up from reference TRBV9 and TRBJ2-3): DSGVTQTPKHLITATGQRVTLRCSPRSGDLSVYWYQQSLDQGLQFLIQYYNGEERAKGNILERFSAQQFPDLHSELNLSSLELGDSALYFCASSEREGRADTQYFGPGTRLTVL.

The V call is TRBV27, the J call TRBJ1-5; D might be TRBD1 (5 bases). V was shortened by 5 bases and J by 4 bases, with 18 bases between the two germline ends. The CDR3 runs to 16 residues. Germline values: CDR1 MNHEY, CDR2 SMNVEV (reference sequence). Here the CDR3 reads CASSVGAGGSNQPQHF. The CDR3 nucleotides read TGTGCCAGCAGTGTAGGGGCAGGTGGGTCAAATCAGCCCCAGCATTTT.

The V call is TRBV5-5, the J call TRBJ2-2; maybe TRBD1 (6 bases). CDR1 SGHKS and CDR2 YYEKEE come from the germline V gene (reference sequence). CDR3 size: 16 residues. V shed 4 bases and J shed 1 base, with 14 bases lying between them. The CDR3 loop is CASSPQPTGNTGELFF. The CDR3 coding sequence is TGTGCCAGCAGCCCACAACCGACAGGGAACACCGGGGAGCTGTTTTTT.

V gene TRBV29-1 combines with J gene TRBJ1-4; no firm D call. V was trimmed by 7 bases and J by 0 bases, leaving 9 bases between them. CDR1 is SQVTM and CDR2 is ANQGSEA in the germline V gene. The CDR3 sequence is 13 residues long. The CDR3 nucleotides are TGCAGCGCCCACACGACAACTAATGAAAAACTGTTTTTT. It encodes CSAHTTTNEKLFF.

The J gene is TRBJ2-5, the V gene TRBV28; possibly TRBD2 for D (6 bases). Trimming removed 6 bases from V and 2 bases from J, with 13 bases in between. This CDR3 has 14 residues. Germline-derived CDR1 and CDR2 are MDHEN and SYDVKM. The CDR3 region is CASSPSAGQETQYF. The CDR3 DNA sequence: TGTGCCAGCAGCCCCTCCGCGGGACAAGAGACCCAGTACTTC.

This chain connects TRBV11-2 to TRBJ2-7; 13 bases align to TRBD2. Germline V gene data show CDR1 as SGHAT and CDR2 as FQNNGV. After removal of 3 bases from V and 2 bases from J, the junction contained 4 bases not matched to a gene. This CDR3 is built from 16 residues. The CDR3 region is CASSFQTSGRPYEQYF. Written as DNA, the CDR3 is TGTGCCAGCAGCTTTCAGACTAGCGGGAGGCCCTACGAGCAGTACTTC.

This sequence joins TRBV9 and TRBJ2-3, with TRBD2 matching over 14 bases. V trimming: 4 bases; J trimming: 3 bases; junction bases outside the gene matches: 16. There are 20 residues in the CDR3. Germline values: CDR1 SGDLS, CDR2 YYNGEE. CDR3 sequence: CASSWGPGLAGDGGTDTQYF. CDR3 DNA sequence: TGTGCCAGCAGCTGGGGACCGGGACTAGCGGGAGACGGGGGGACAGATACGCAGTATTTT. Full variable domain (outside the CDR3, taken from reference TRBV9 and TRBJ2-3): DSGVTQTPKHLITATGQRVTLRCSPRSGDLSVYWYQQSLDQGLQFLIQYYNGEERAKGNILERFSAQQFPDLHSELNLSSLELGDSALYFCASSWGPGLAGDGGTDTQYFGPGTRLTVL.